The sequence of this T cell receptor (beta chain) was determined in a study of CD4+ T cells in melanoma. CDR3 length: 14 amino acids. Unmatched junction bases numbered 11, after V lost 8 bases and J lost 6 bases. CDR1 is LNHDA and CDR2 is SQIVND in the germline V gene (reference sequence). Assay used: immunoSEQ multiplex PCR; TCRdb lists only in-frame clones, some missing. The table has roughly 19,000 clones, just under 80% seen once. General study points: Diverse differentiation states were reported for melanoma neoantigen-specific CD4+ T cells. CD8+ T cell, macrophage and B cell function reportedly correlated with neoantigen-specific CD4+ T cells.

Concerning this clone itself: The target antigen is unknown.

The chain carries TRBV19 and TRBJ1-1; TRBD1 matches at 8 bases. The receptor was isolated from a human donor with melanoma. The DNA for the CDR3 is TGTGCCAGTGGCCTTCCACAGGGGGTTCCTGAAGCTTTCTTT. It specifies CASGLPQGVPEAFF.